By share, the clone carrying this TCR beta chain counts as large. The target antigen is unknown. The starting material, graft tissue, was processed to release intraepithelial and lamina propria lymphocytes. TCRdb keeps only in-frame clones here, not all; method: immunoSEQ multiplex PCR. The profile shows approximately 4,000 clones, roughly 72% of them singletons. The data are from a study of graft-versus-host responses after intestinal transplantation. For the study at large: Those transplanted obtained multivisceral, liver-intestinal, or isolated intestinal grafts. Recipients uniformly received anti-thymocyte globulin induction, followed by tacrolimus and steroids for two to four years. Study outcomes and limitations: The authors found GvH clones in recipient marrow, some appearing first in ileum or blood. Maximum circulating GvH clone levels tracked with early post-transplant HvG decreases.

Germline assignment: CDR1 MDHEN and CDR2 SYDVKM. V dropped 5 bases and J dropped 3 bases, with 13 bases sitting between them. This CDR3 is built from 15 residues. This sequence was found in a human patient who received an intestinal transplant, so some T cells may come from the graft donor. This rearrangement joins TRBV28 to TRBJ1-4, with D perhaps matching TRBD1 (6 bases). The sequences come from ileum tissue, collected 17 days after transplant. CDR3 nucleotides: TGTGCCAGCAGTCGGGACAAGGGGCCTAATGAAAAACTGTTTTTT. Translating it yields CASSRDKGPNEKLFF.